Following are 5 T cell receptor beta chains from one sample sequenced in a study of T cell changes during pregnancy in multiple sclerosis. Data came from immunoSEQ multiplex PCR; TCRdb stores just in-frame clones and leaves some out. This sample has around 49,000 clones, with just under 95% found just once. This specimen was CD8+ T cells from peripheral blood mononuclear cells, taken in the first trimester of pregnancy. The receptors come from a female donor with multiple sclerosis, enrolled in a pregnancy study.

The CDR3 DNA is TGTGCCAGCAGTGCTTCTAGCGCTAACACAGATACGCAGTATTTT. Translated: CASSASSANTDTQYF. The genes are TRBV6-4 and TRBJ2-3, with D maybe TRBD2 (6 bases). The CDR3 length is 15 residues. Trimming took 4 bases from V and 2 from J, leaving 13 bases between them. Per germline, CDR1 MRHNA and CDR2 SNTAGT.

The sample holds one count of this clone. Other DNA sequences within the sample encode an identical CDR3. This chain uses TRBV27 with TRBJ2-1; TRBD2 matches 9 bases. V lost 1 base, J lost 0 bases, and 1 base stayed unmatched. Germline V gene lookup returns CDR1 MNHEY and CDR2 SMNVEV (reference sequence). The CDR3 has 16 residues. The CDR3 bases are TGTGCCAGCAGTTTATATAGCGGGAGCTCCTACAATGAGCAGTTCTTC. Translation: CASSLYSGSSYNEQFF.

A few counts support this clone. The V call is TRBV27, the J call TRBJ1-4, with TRBD1 as a possible D gene (5 bases). Between the trimmed V and J ends, which lost 5 bases and 7 bases, there was a span of 17 bases. CDR3 length: 15 amino acids. Germline CDR1 reads MNHEY; CDR2 reads SMNVEV (reference sequence). The CDR3 loop is CASSIGGGYGEKLFF. CDR3 coding DNA: TGTGCCAGCAGTATAGGCGGGGGGTATGGTGAAAAACTGTTTTTT.

The gene calls are TRBV9 and TRBJ2-2, with 8 bases that match TRBD1. This CDR3 is 16 amino acids long. CDR1 and CDR2 (germline): SGDLS, YYNGEE. J was trimmed by 3 bases and V by 2 bases; bases with no gene match: 6. The CDR3 region is CASSVTGGADTGELFF. CDR3 sequence (DNA): TGTGCCAGCAGCGTCACAGGGGGTGCGGACACCGGGGAGCTGTTTTTT. Full variable domain (remainder filled in from reference TRBV9 and TRBJ2-2): DSGVTQTPKHLITATGQRVTLRCSPRSGDLSVYWYQQSLDQGLQFLIQYYNGEERAKGNILERFSAQQFPDLHSELNLSSLELGDSALYFCASSVTGGADTGELFFGEGSRLTVL.

This chain connects TRBV27 to TRBJ1-1, with TRBD1 matching over 9 bases. The CDR3 totals 12 residues. Germline V CDR1 and CDR2: MNHEY, SMNVEV (reference sequence). J lost 10 bases, V lost 8 bases, and 8 bases had no gene match. The CDR3, as DNA: TGTGCCAGCGGAACAGGGGGCGGCGTAGCTTTCTTT. Its translation is CASGTGGGVAFF.